The text below deals with one T cell receptor beta chain. As yet, its antigen is unknown. Sequenced by immunoSEQ multiplex PCR; TCRdb stores in-frame clones only, minus some. The sample contains about 73,000 clones, about 90% of which appear only once. This sample was taken from a study of OX40 agonist ivuxolimab in advanced cancers. Looking at the study overall: Partial responses were recorded for three patients, including one with hepatocellular carcinoma and two with cutaneous melanoma. General study results and limits: At 0.1 to 3.0 mg/kg, clonal expansion of CD4+ and CD8+ blood T cells had occurred by week 6.

The CDR3 loop spans 12 amino acids. The trim removed 8 bases at V and 3 bases at J, leaving 2 bases unmatched. Germline V gives CDR1 SNHLY, CDR2 FYNNEI. The receptor comes from an adult with an advanced solid tumor such as melanoma, head and neck, liver or kidney cancer. The sequenced sample was CD4+ or CD8+ T cells sorted from blood, obtained in a trial of the OX40 agonist ivuxolimab. This chain connects TRBV2 to TRBJ2-3, with 7 bases fitting TRBD2. CDR3: CASGLVTDTQYF. CDR3 coding DNA: TGTGCCAGCGGACTAGTAACAGATACGCAGTATTTT.